Listed below are T cell receptor beta chains from one sample, sequenced in a study of T cell repertoires in cytomegalovirus infection. Their target antigens are unknown. TCRdb called the reads again in MiXCR, with one record for every CDR3 protein. The sample yields about 890,000 distinct CDR3 sequences, roughly a third seen once. The source was cultured CD8+ T cells from PBMCs, collected from culture after CMV antigen stimulation. Receptors were obtained from a human donor in good health (CMV status not recorded). Some clones in this sample may be carry-over from other donors' samples. The CDR3 runs from the conserved cysteine through the conserved F or W. A D gene is named only where the DNA matches it firmly. Only some rows state a clone size, as once, few, many or a class for expanded clones.

abundance,d_gene,j_gene,len,v_gene,CDR3aa,CDR3nt
NA,NA,TRBJ1-2,14,TRBV5-1,CASSPGVVDYGYTF,TGCGCCAGCAGCCCGGGGGTTGTAGACTATGGCTACACCTTC
NA,NA,TRBJ1-2,14,TRBV7-9,CASGTSRDNYGYTF,TGTGCCAGCGGTACCAGCCGGGACAACTATGGCTACACCTTC
few,NA,TRBJ2-7,14,TRBV6-5,CASSQPGGSYEQYF,TGTGCCAGCAGTCAACCAGGGGGGTCCTACGAGCAGTACTTC
NA,TRBD1,TRBJ2-5,20,TRBV12-5,CASAHPGQGALTLNQETQYF,TGTGCTAGTGCCCATCCGGGACAGGGGGCACTAACTTTAAACCAAGAGACCCAGTACTTC
few,NA,TRBJ2-1,16,TRBV12-3/TRBV12-4,CASSLGWGPPYNEQFF,TGTGCCAGCAGTTTAGGCTGGGGGCCACCCTACAATGAGCAGTTCTTC
NA,NA,TRBJ1-2,13,TRBV7-9,CASSLFGGEGYTF,TGTGCCAGCAGCTTATTCGGGGGCGAAGGCTACACCTTC
few,TRBD2,TRBJ2-1,18,TRBV7-9,CASSGGPLAGGPNNEQFF,TGTGCCAGCTCCGGGGGACCACTAGCGGGGGGTCCAAACAATGAGCAGTTCTTC
many,NA,TRBJ2-3,17,TRBV7-8,CASSLPGGAASTDTQYF,TGTGCCAGCAGTCTCCCCGGGGGAGCCGCTAGCACAGATACGCAGTATTTT
NA,NA,TRBJ2-2,13,TRBV6-1,CASNKVDTGELFF,TGTGCCAGCAATAAGGTCGACACCGGGGAGCTGTTTTTT
NA,TRBD1,TRBJ1-2,16,TRBV5-5,CASSFEDRGHNYGYTF,TGTGCCAGCAGCTTTGAGGACAGGGGACACAACTATGGCTACACCTTC
NA,TRBD1,TRBJ2-4,15,TRBV20-1,CSARPGQGAKNIQYF,TGCAGTGCTAGGCCGGGACAGGGAGCCAAAAACATTCAGTACTTC
once,TRBD2,TRBJ2-5,15,TRBV7-9,CASSLSSSGGETQYF,TGTGCCAGCAGCTTATCCTCTAGCGGGGGTGAGACCCAGTACTTC
NA,NA,TRBJ1-3,14,TRBV29-1,CSVSDSSSGNTIYF,TGCAGCGTGTCGGACAGTAGCTCTGGAAACACCATATATTTT
many,NA,TRBJ1-1,14,TRBV12-3/TRBV12-4,CASNQQGLNTEAFF,TGTGCCAGCAACCAACAGGGCTTGAACACTGAAGCTTTCTTT
many,TRBD1,TRBJ2-4,15,TRBV9,CASSVGRGAKNIQYF,TGTGCCAGCAGCGTAGGCAGGGGGGCCAAAAACATTCAGTACTTC
many,TRBD2,TRBJ2-1,16,TRBV7-6,CASSLGAGGPIDEQFF,TGTGCCAGCAGCTTAGGGGCGGGGGGGCCTATCGATGAGCAGTTCTTC
NA,TRBD1,TRBJ1-1,16,TRBV4-1,CASSQDPTGGTPEAFF,TGCGCCAGCAGCCAAGACCCGACAGGGGGGACCCCTGAAGCTTTCTTT
few,TRBD1,TRBJ2-1,14,TRBV5-6,CASSEDRPYNEQFF,TGTGCCAGCAGCGAGGACAGGCCCTACAATGAGCAGTTCTTC
NA,TRBD1,TRBJ1-1,14,TRBV19,CASSHGTANTEAFF,TGTGCCAGTAGTCACGGGACAGCGAACACTGAAGCTTTCTTT
few,NA,TRBJ2-3,16,TRBV28,CASSPDWGVVTDTQYF,TGTGCCAGCAGTCCGGATTGGGGGGTTGTCACAGATACGCAGTATTTT
many,NA,TRBJ2-5,14,TRBV7-8,CASSLELRQETQYF,TGTGCCAGCAGCTTAGAGTTGCGGCAAGAGACCCAGTACTTC
NA,NA,TRBJ2-2,16,TRBV15,CATSRGRDPNTGELFF,TGTGCCACCAGCAGAGGCAGAGACCCGAACACCGGGGAGCTGTTTTTT
NA,NA,TRBJ2-7,15,TRBV7-9,CASSSKQGGAYEQYF,TGTGCCAGCAGCTCTAAACAGGGGGGGGCCTACGAGCAGTACTTC